What follows are 5 T cell receptor beta chains derived from one specimen sequenced in a study of T cell responses to AZD1222 COVID-19 vaccine. TCRdb's copy holds only in-frame clones and misses some; the assay was immunoSEQ multiplex PCR. The repertoire has around 170,000 clones, just over 90% of them found once; the top ten carry 0.99%. The sample was peripheral blood, taken on day 0 of AZD1222 vaccination. Source of these receptors: an adult in good health.

This chain connects TRBV29-1 to TRBJ1-1, with D maybe TRBD1 (5 bases). Germline V gives CDR1 SQVTM, CDR2 ANQGSEA. V lost 5 bases to trimming and J lost 1 base, with 11 bases between them. CDR3 length: 13 amino acids. The CDR3 region is CSVTWGRNTEAFF. The CDR3 DNA reads TGCAGCGTTACGTGGGGGAGGAACACTGAAGCTTTCTTT.

As to this clone: Different DNA sequences within this sample yield the same CDR3. V and J are TRBV29-1 and TRBJ2-3, with D unclear. Deletions cut 3 bases from V and 2 bases from J, with 0 bases between. Looked up from germline, CDR1 is SQVTM and CDR2 is ANQGSEA. CDR3 length equals 10 residues. The CDR3 reads CSVDTDTQYF. CDR3 sequence (DNA): TGCAGCGTTGACACAGATACGCAGTATTTT.

This clone was seen a few times. This rearrangement joins TRBV6-5 to TRBJ1-5; 7 positions agree with TRBD1. The CDR3 runs 15 residues. With 2 bases clipped from V and 6 bases from J, the junction kept 7 bases outside the gene matches. Germline CDR1 reads MNHEY; CDR2 reads SVGAGI. The CDR3 protein is CASSYATGPGQPQHF. CDR3 sequence (DNA): TGTGCCAGCAGTTACGCGACAGGGCCCGGTCAGCCCCAGCATTTT.

The V and J genes are TRBV20-1 and TRBJ2-7; D gene uncertain. Germline loops: CDR1 DFQATT, CDR2 SNEGSKA (reference sequence). V was trimmed by 8 bases and J by 5 bases, leaving 13 bases between them. The CDR3 spans 11 residues. The CDR3 region is CSPTLTDEQYF. The CDR3 DNA sequence: TGCAGTCCAACATTAACCGACGAGCAGTACTTC.

The rearrangement uses TRBV2 and TRBJ1-1; the D is unclear. Germline V gives CDR1 SNHLY, CDR2 FYNNEI. Trimming stripped 7 bases from V and 0 bases from J, with 3 bases between. CDR3 length: 11 residues. The CDR3 sequence is CASNMNTEAFF. CDR3 nucleotide sequence: TGTGCCAGCAACATGAACACTGAAGCTTTCTTT.